The rows below give T cell receptor beta chains drawn from one sample of a study of Tregs in tolerant kidney transplant recipients. Here immunoSEQ multiplex PCR was the method, and the copy in TCRdb shows in-frame clones only, minus some. The table records fewer than 80,000 clones, 95% to 98% of them present only once. The sample in question was CD4+ T cells from blood, obtained before the transplant. The receptors were gathered from a human donor who received a combined kidney and bone marrow transplant. The CDR3 runs from the conserved cysteine through the conserved F or W. Each record gives: V gene, clone size, D gene, J gene, CDR3 DNA, CDR3 protein. The D gene is left open where the match is weak. Only part of the rows carry a size: once, few, many, or a class if the clone is expanded.

V: TRBV11-1; size: -; D: TRBD1; J: TRBJ2-7; DNA: TGTGCCAGCAGTGTTGGGACAGGGCCATCCTACGAGCAGTACTTC; CDR3: CASSVGTGPSYEQYF
V: TRBV15; size: -; D: TRBD1; J: TRBJ1-2; DNA: TGTGCCACCAGCATGGGTGGACAGGGTTATGGCTACACCTTC; CDR3: CATSMGGQGYGYTF
V: TRBV19; size: once; D: -; J: TRBJ2-6; DNA: TGTGCCAGTAACCGGGAACGTGGGGCCAACGTCCTGACTTTC; CDR3: CASNRERGANVLTF
V: TRBV7-9; size: -; D: -; J: TRBJ2-7; DNA: TGTGCCAGCAGCCTACCGGGACTGCTCTCCTACGAGCAGTACTTC; CDR3: CASSLPGLLSYEQYF
V: TRBV28; size: -; D: TRBD1; J: TRBJ1-2; DNA: TGTGCCATTTGGGACAGGGTGGGCTATGGCTACACCTTC; CDR3: CAIWDRVGYGYTF
V: TRBV7-6; size: -; D: -; J: TRBJ1-4; DNA: TGTGCCAGCAGCCGGAGTCACAGGGAGTTTAATGAAAAACTGTTTTTT; CDR3: CASSRSHREFNEKLFF
V: TRBV5-4; size: -; D: TRBD1; J: TRBJ1-2; DNA: TGTGCCAGCAGCATCGAACAGGGGGCAAACTATGGCTACACCTTC; CDR3: CASSIEQGANYGYTF
V: TRBV7-2; size: -; D: TRBD2; J: TRBJ2-3; DNA: TGTGCCAGCAGCCAGGGACTAGCAGACACAGATACGCAGTATTTT; CDR3: CASSQGLADTDTQYF
V: TRBV28; size: -; D: -; J: TRBJ1-5; DNA: TGTGCCAGCAGTTTAGGTCAGGGAAGGGTTCAGCCCCAGCATTTT; CDR3: CASSLGQGRVQPQHF
V: TRBV5-5; size: -; D: -; J: TRBJ1-1; DNA: TGTGCCAGCAGCTTCGGAGGCACTGAAGCTTTCTTT; CDR3: CASSFGGTEAFF
V: TRBV11-3; size: -; D: TRBD1; J: TRBJ2-2; DNA: TGTGCCAGCAGCTTAGTCGGACAGGGTTCCGGGGAGCTGTTTTTT; CDR3: CASSLVGQGSGELFF
V: TRBV11-3; size: -; D: -; J: TRBJ2-5; DNA: TGTGCCAGCAGCTCTGGCCCAGAAGAGACCCAGTACTTC; CDR3: CASSSGPEETQYF
V: TRBV18; size: -; D: TRBD1; J: TRBJ2-3; DNA: TGTGCCAGCTCACGGCGGACAGGGGAGGCAGATACGCAGTATTTT; CDR3: CASSRRTGEADTQYF
V: TRBV4-1; size: -; D: -; J: TRBJ1-1; DNA: TGCGCCAGCAGCCCCCTGGACAGCACTGAAGCTTTCTTT; CDR3: CASSPLDSTEAFF
V: TRBV6-1; size: -; D: -; J: TRBJ1-2; DNA: TGTGCCAGCAGTACCCCACCGACAGAGAACTATGGCTACACCTTC; CDR3: CASSTPPTENYGYTF
V: TRBV9; size: -; D: TRBD2; J: TRBJ2-2; DNA: TGTGCCAGCAGCGTAGGTGGTAGCGGGTACGGGGAGCTGTTTTTT; CDR3: CASSVGGSGYGELFF
V: TRBV9; size: -; D: TRBD2; J: TRBJ2-7; DNA: TGTGCCAGCAGCGTAGGTGCGGGAGCCCACGAGCAGTACTTC; CDR3: CASSVGAGAHEQYF
V: TRBV6-6; size: -; D: TRBD1; J: TRBJ2-1; DNA: TGTGCCAGCAGCTTCCCCCGACAGGGAGATAATGAGCAGTTCTTC; CDR3: CASSFPRQGDNEQFF
V: TRBV6-1; size: once; D: -; J: TRBJ2-1; DNA: TGTGCCAGCAGTGAACTCCTCTCCTACAATGAGCAGTTCTTC; CDR3: CASSELLSYNEQFF
V: TRBV19; size: -; D: TRBD1; J: TRBJ2-7; DNA: TGTGCCAGTAGGATGACAGGGTCCTACGAGCAGTACTTC; CDR3: CASRMTGSYEQYF
V: TRBV30; size: -; D: TRBD2; J: TRBJ2-1; DNA: TGTGCCTGGACCCTATCGGGGAGCGGGAGGGCCGCCTACAATGAGCAGTTCTTC; CDR3: CAWTLSGSGRAAYNEQFF
V: TRBV7-2; size: -; D: -; J: TRBJ2-7; DNA: TGTGCCAGTCGTCACTCCTACGACGGAGACGAGCAGTACTTC; CDR3: CASRHSYDGDEQYF
V: TRBV10-3; size: -; D: -; J: TRBJ2-7; DNA: TGTGCCATCAGTGATTCTTACAGGGTCTACGAGCAGTACTTC; CDR3: CAISDSYRVYEQYF
V: TRBV6-5; size: once; D: -; J: TRBJ2-1; DNA: TGTGCCAGCGGCCTGGACAGCGCGTCCTACAATGAGCAGTTCTTC; CDR3: CASGLDSASYNEQFF
V: TRBV5-4; size: -; D: -; J: TRBJ2-2; DNA: TGTGCCAGCAGCTCCCCCTGGAACACCGGGGAGCTGTTTTTT; CDR3: CASSSPWNTGELFF
V: TRBV5-4; size: -; D: TRBD2; J: TRBJ2-7; DNA: TGTGCCAGCAGCCGTGGGACTAGCGGGACCTACGAGCAGTACTTC; CDR3: CASSRGTSGTYEQYF
V: TRBV30; size: -; D: -; J: TRBJ1-2; DNA: TGTGCCTGGAGTCCGGGGGGCTATGGCTACACCTTC; CDR3: CAWSPGGYGYTF
V: TRBV14; size: -; D: -; J: TRBJ2-3; DNA: TGTGCCAGCAGCCAAGGATGGGACTCCCTGCGTTATACGCAGTATTTT; CDR3: CASSQGWDSLRYTQYF
V: TRBV6-5; size: -; D: -; J: TRBJ1-2; DNA: TGTGCTAGCAGCCCCCTTAGAAACTATGGCTACACCTTC; CDR3: CASSPLRNYGYTF
V: TRBV4-2; size: -; D: TRBD1; J: TRBJ1-6; DNA: TGTGGGACAGGGGGCGCCGATTCACCCCTCCACTTT; CDR3: CGTGGADSPLHF
V: TRBV10-3; size: -; D: -; J: TRBJ1-3; DNA: TGTGCCATCAGTGAGCCGACTAAGGAGTTTAGGGGAAACACCATATATTTT; CDR3: CAISEPTKEFRGNTIYF
V: TRBV6-5; size: -; D: TRBD2; J: TRBJ2-3; DNA: TGTGCCAGCTGGATTAGCGGGGGGAAGACAGATACGCAGTATTTT; CDR3: CASWISGGKTDTQYF
V: TRBV6-6; size: -; D: -; J: TRBJ2-7; DNA: TGTGCCAGCAGTTACACAGGGAAAAACTACGAGCAGTACTTC; CDR3: CASSYTGKNYEQYF
V: TRBV9; size: -; D: -; J: TRBJ2-1; DNA: TGTGCCAGCAGCGAGATCGGACAGCTTTCTTACAATGAGCAGTTCTTC; CDR3: CASSEIGQLSYNEQFF
V: TRBV20-1; size: -; D: -; J: TRBJ2-5; DNA: TGCAGTGCGGGGAGGGAGACCCAGTACTTC; CDR3: CSAGRETQYF
V: TRBV5-4; size: once; D: -; J: TRBJ2-7; DNA: TGTGCCAGCAGCTTGCAGGTCTCAGAATACGAGCAGTACTTC; CDR3: CASSLQVSEYEQYF
V: TRBV5-4; size: once; D: -; J: TRBJ2-3; DNA: TGTGCCAGCAGTCAACTAGGTCTATATAGCACAGATACGCAGTATTTT; CDR3: CASSQLGLYSTDTQYF
V: TRBV11-3; size: -; D: TRBD1; J: TRBJ2-1; DNA: TGTGCCAGCCACTCCGGGACAGCTTACAATGAGCAGTTCTTC; CDR3: CASHSGTAYNEQFF
V: TRBV7-3; size: -; D: -; J: TRBJ2-3; DNA: TGTGCCAGCAGCTTTTTTGGCGATACGCAGTATTTT; CDR3: CASSFFGDTQYF
V: TRBV7-2; size: once; D: -; J: TRBJ2-3; DNA: TGTGCCAGCAACCTAGGGGGTGGGAGAAATACGCAGTATTTT; CDR3: CASNLGGGRNTQYF
V: TRBV6-1; size: -; D: -; J: TRBJ2-3; DNA: TGTGCCAGCAGTGAAGCCCGGTGGGCAGGTAGCACAGATACGCAGTATTTT; CDR3: CASSEARWAGSTDTQYF
V: TRBV11-3; size: once; D: TRBD1; J: TRBJ1-2; DNA: TGTGCCAGCAGCTGGGACAGAAGTTATGGCTACACCTTC; CDR3: CASSWDRSYGYTF
V: TRBV7-9; size: once; D: TRBD1; J: TRBJ2-7; DNA: TGTGCCAGCAGCTTAGCGAAGGGGGCCTCGGACTACGAGCAGTACTTC; CDR3: CASSLAKGASDYEQYF
V: TRBV28; size: -; D: -; J: TRBJ2-1; DNA: TGTGCCAGCAGTTTTTTTTCGGATGAGCAGTTCTTC; CDR3: CASSFFSDEQFF
V: TRBV19; size: once; D: TRBD2; J: TRBJ2-1; DNA: TGTGCCAGTACCGAGACTCGACTAGCGGGAGCGGGGATCAATGAGCAGTTCTTC; CDR3: CASTETRLAGAGINEQFF
V: TRBV29-1; size: -; D: -; J: TRBJ1-2; DNA: TGCAGCGTTGGCACTAGTAGGGTTGGCTACACCTTC; CDR3: CSVGTSRVGYTF